The 17 T cell receptor beta chains presented below share a single source sample, sequenced in a study of blood T cells in healthy people across ages. For the second PCR, which ran for roughly 7 to 11 cycles, a sample-barcoded 5' primer and a J-beta primer mix were used. In TCRdb, the 5' RACE reads were re-called with MiXCR into one record per CDR3 protein. The data contain 800,000 to 950,000 distinct CDR3 sequences, around 49% of them singletons. Source material: blood. The receptors originated from a young man in good health.

This chain joins TRBV20-1 and TRBJ2-1; D perhaps matches TRBD2 (5 bases). CDR1 and CDR2 from the germline V gene are DFQATT and SNEGSKA (reference sequence). This CDR3 spans 15 amino acids. V was cut by 6 bases and J by 2 bases, with 17 bases left in between. In DNA, the CDR3 is TGCAGTGCCGACTCCGGTGAGAGGGCCTACAATGAGCAGTTCTTC. Its protein is CSADSGERAYNEQFF.

This clonotype was observed a handful of times. This sequence joins TRBV3-1 and TRBJ2-7; D is possibly TRBD1 (5 bases). The tail of the sequence fits TRBJ2-5 better, so the J call may be wrong. CDR3 length: 16 amino acids. Germline V gene sequence: CDR1 LGHDT, CDR2 YNNKEL (reference sequence). The CDR3 nucleotides are TGTGCCAGCAGCCCAAGGTCAGGGAAAGGACAAGAGACCCAGTACTTC. Its translation is CASSPRSGKGQETQYF.

The chain employs TRBV6-5 and TRBJ2-1; no clear D. Trimming shortened V by 0 bases and J by 4 bases, and 10 bases separated the two germline ends. There are 15 residues in the CDR3. Germline CDR1 reads MNHEY; CDR2 reads SVGAGI. The CDR3, as DNA: TGTGCCAGCAGTTACTCGAAGGGTGGGTACAATGAGCAGTTCTTC. Its protein is CASSYSKGGYNEQFF.

This clonotype was recorded a few times. The chain links TRBV7-2 to TRBJ2-1; no firm D call. The ends were cut back, 7 bases at V and 6 bases at J, with 7 bases in the middle. The CDR3 loop spans 11 amino acids. Germline lookup yields CDR1 SGHTA and CDR2 FQGNSA. The CDR3 DNA is TGTGCCAGCACCCAAAGCAATGAGCAGTTCTTC. It specifies CASTQSNEQFF.

The chain links TRBV6-5 to TRBJ2-1; 9 nucleotides agree with TRBD2. From germline, CDR1 is MNHEY and CDR2 SVGAGI. Losses at the gene ends were 7 bases for V and 3 bases for J; bases not matched to a gene: 7. The length of the CDR3 is 15 residues. The CDR3, as DNA: TGTGCCAGCACCACGACTAGCGGACTCTACAATGAGCAGTTCTTC. Translation: CASTTTSGLYNEQFF.

In its sample, this clonotype was seen many times. The chain has TRBV5-6 and TRBJ1-5, with 7 bases identical to TRBD1. The CDR3 has 14 residues. The V segment lost 0 bases and the J segment 5 bases; nucleotides outside the gene matches: 2. The V gene's germline CDR1 is SGHDT and CDR2 YYEEEE. CDR3: CASSLGQGDQPQHF. The CDR3 DNA reads as TGTGCCAGCAGCTTGGGACAGGGTGATCAGCCCCAGCATTTT.

V gene TRBV4-3 combines with J gene TRBJ2-5; 7 nucleotides match TRBD2. This CDR3 region has 15 residues. The junction had 7 bases not matched to a gene; V was cut back by 1 base and J by 5 bases. Germline CDR1 is LGHNA and CDR2 is YSLEER. The CDR3 protein is CASSQGASGGETQYF. Here the CDR3 DNA reads TGCGCCAGCAGCCAAGGGGCTAGCGGTGGGGAGACCCAGTACTTC.

The rearrangement uses TRBV7-9 and TRBJ1-1; D is undetermined. The V and J ends lost 3 bases and 2 bases respectively, with 16 bases between them. Germline V lookup: CDR1 SEHNR, CDR2 FQNEAQ (reference sequence). The CDR3 has 16 residues. The CDR3 region is CASSLSVSHPNTEAFF. The CDR3 coding sequence is TGTGCCAGCAGCTTGTCGGTCAGCCACCCAAACACTGAAGCTTTCTTT.

This chain links TRBV4-3 with TRBJ1-3, with D possibly TRBD1 on 5 matching bases. This CDR3 is 16 amino acids long. Germline V lookup: CDR1 LGHNA, CDR2 YSLEER. Between the trimmed V and J ends, which lost 5 bases and 1 base, there was a span of 15 bases. The CDR3 region is CASSARDATSGNTIYF. CDR3 nucleotide sequence: TGCGCCAGCAGCGCCAGGGATGCCACATCTGGAAACACCATATATTTT.

A few counts support this clonotype. The chain is built from TRBV3-1 and TRBJ2-3, with a possible D match to TRBD1 (5 bases). Germline lookup yields CDR1 LGHDT and CDR2 YNNKEL (reference sequence). V was shortened by 1 base and J by 1 base, with 9 bases between the two germline ends. This CDR3 is 15 amino acids long. The CDR3 DNA follows: TGTGCCAGCAGCCAAGTAGGGGCCGGCACAGATACGCAGTATTTT. Amino acids: CASSQVGAGTDTQYF.

The V gene is TRBV10-1, the J gene TRBJ2-1, with TRBD2 identical over 11 bases. Trimming at V came to 4 bases and at J to 8 bases, leaving 7 bases not matched to a gene. The CDR3 runs to 15 residues. CDR1 is WNHNN and CDR2 is SYGVQD in the germline V gene (reference sequence). This CDR3 reads CASSVTLAGGDEQFF. The CDR3 nucleotides are TGCGCCAGCAGTGTGACCTTAGCGGGGGGGGATGAGCAGTTCTTC.

As to this clonotype: The CDR3 end shows no conserved phenylalanine or tryptophan, and so a read error is likely. J is TRBJ2-5 and V is TRBV5-1; no reliable D call. The DNA end is a closer match to TRBJ2-7, so the J assignment may be wrong. In germline, CDR1 is SGHRS, CDR2 YFSETQ. CDR3 length: 14 amino acids. The CDR3 DNA reads TGCACCAGCAGCTTGGACCGGTCCATCTACGAGCAGTACTTA. This sequence encodes CTSSLDRSIYEQYL.

The gene calls are TRBV7-2 and TRBJ1-2, with D tentatively TRBD1 (5 bases). The CDR3 sequence is 13 residues long. The V end lost 8 bases, the J end lost 4 bases, and 14 bases lay between the germline ends. CDR1 and CDR2 (germline): SGHTA, FQGNSA. CDR3 amino acids: CASGGQGSYGYTF. The DNA of the CDR3 is TGTGCCAGCGGCGGGCAGGGTTCCTATGGCTACACCTTC.

This clonotype was seen just once. The V gene is TRBV6-5, the J gene TRBJ1-1; 8 nucleotides match TRBD1. The trim removed 3 bases at V and 5 bases at J, leaving 8 bases unmatched. Germline V gene lookup returns CDR1 MNHEY and CDR2 SVGAGI. The CDR3 contains 15 residues. The CDR3 sequence: CASSYAGGQGTEAFF. The CDR3 region has the DNA TGTGCCAGCAGTTATGCCGGAGGACAGGGTACTGAAGCTTTCTTT.

The chain carries TRBV29-1 and TRBJ2-3; tentatively, D is TRBD1 (5 bases). The CDR3 runs 13 residues. Germline V gene data show CDR1 as SQVTM and CDR2 as ANQGSEA. The V end was cut by 6 bases, the J end by 6 bases, with 16 bases between. This CDR3 reads CSVDRWPGDTQYF. CDR3 nucleotides: TGCAGCGTGGACCGGTGGCCAGGGGATACGCAGTATTTT.

The chain recombines TRBV4-1 with TRBJ2-5; TRBD2 might be the D (5 bases). This CDR3 is 16 amino acids long. Trimming stripped 2 bases from V and 11 bases from J, with 24 bases between. Per the germline V gene, CDR1 is MGHRA and CDR2 is YSYEKL. CDR3 protein: CASSQHDRISGNEQYF. In nucleotides, the CDR3 is TGCGCCAGCAGCCAACACGACCGAATCTCGGGAAATGAGCAGTACTTC.

This clonotype was detected only a few times. Here the CDR3 reads CASSYFGQGRVKAEAFF. CDR3 coding DNA: TGTGCCAGCAGTTATTTCGGACAGGGCCGGGTAAAGGCTGAAGCTTTCTTT. The chain joins TRBV28 to TRBJ1-1, with 8 positions matching TRBD1. The germline V gene encodes CDR1 MDHEN and CDR2 SYDVKM. The CDR3 length is 17 residues. The J segment lost 6 bases and the V segment lost 4 bases, leaving 16 bases of the junction unmatched.